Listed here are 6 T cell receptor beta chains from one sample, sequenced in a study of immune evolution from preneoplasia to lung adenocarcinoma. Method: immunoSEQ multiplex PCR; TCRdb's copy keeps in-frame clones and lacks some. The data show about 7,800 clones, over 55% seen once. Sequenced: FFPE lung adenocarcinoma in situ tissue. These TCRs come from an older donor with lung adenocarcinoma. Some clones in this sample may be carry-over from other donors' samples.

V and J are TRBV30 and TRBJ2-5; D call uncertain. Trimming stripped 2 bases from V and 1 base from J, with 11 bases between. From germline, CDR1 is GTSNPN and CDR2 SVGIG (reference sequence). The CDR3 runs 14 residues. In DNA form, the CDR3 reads TGTGCCTGGAGTCGCCCCACCCTCCAAGAGACCCAGTACTTC. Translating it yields CAWSRPTLQETQYF.

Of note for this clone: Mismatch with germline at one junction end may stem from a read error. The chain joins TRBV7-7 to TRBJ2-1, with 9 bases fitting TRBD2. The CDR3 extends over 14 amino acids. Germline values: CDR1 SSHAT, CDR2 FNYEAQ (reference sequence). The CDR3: CASSLAAGGGEQFF. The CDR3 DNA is TGTGCTAGCAGCTTAGCAGCGGGGGGCGGTGAGCAGTTCTTC.

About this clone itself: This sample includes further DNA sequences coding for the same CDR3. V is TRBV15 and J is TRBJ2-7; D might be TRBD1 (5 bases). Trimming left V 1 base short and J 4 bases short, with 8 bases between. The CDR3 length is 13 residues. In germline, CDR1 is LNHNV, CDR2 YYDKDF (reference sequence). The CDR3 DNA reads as TGTGCCACCAGCAGAGCTCAGGGATACGAGCAGTACTTC. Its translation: CATSRAQGYEQYF.

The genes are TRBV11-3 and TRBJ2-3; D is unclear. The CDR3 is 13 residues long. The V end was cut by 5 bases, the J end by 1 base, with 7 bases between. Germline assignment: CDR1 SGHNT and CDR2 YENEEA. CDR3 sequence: CASSPSRTDTQYF. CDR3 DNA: TGTGCCAGCAGCCCCAGCCGCACAGATACGCAGTATTTT.

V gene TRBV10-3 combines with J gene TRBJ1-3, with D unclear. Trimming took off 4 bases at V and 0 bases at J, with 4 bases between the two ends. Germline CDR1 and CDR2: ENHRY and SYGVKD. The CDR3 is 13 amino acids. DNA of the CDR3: TGTGCCATCAGTGGCAGCTCTGGAAACACCATATATTTT. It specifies CAISGSSGNTIYF.

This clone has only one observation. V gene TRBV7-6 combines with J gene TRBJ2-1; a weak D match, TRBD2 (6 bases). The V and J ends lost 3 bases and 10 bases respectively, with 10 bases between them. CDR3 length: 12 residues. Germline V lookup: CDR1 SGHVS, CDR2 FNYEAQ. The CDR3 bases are TGTGCCAGCAGCTTCGGGGGAGCCGAGCAGTTCTTC. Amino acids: CASSFGGAEQFF.